The T cell receptor (beta chain) described here comes from a study of CD8 T cells in Susac syndrome. The CDR3 spans 14 residues. The germline V and J ends were trimmed by 1 base and 1 base, with 8 bases remaining between them. Germline loops: CDR1 LNHDA, CDR2 SQIVND (reference sequence). Reverse transcription of roughly 0.5 to 1 ug RNA used random hexamers. TCRdb re-called the immunoSEQ multiplex PCR reads through MiXCR, storing one row per CDR3 protein. Of some 180,000 distinct CDR3 sequences in the sample, around 94% were seen once. The sequence derives from a human donor with Susac syndrome. The specimen sequenced was CD4+ T cells from PBMCs. The V gene is TRBV19, the J gene TRBJ2-7; a possible D gene is TRBD2 (6 bases). The CDR3 reads CASSIGRGSYEQYF. CDR3 DNA: TGTGCCAGTAGTATAGGGAGGGGATCCTACGAGCAGTACTTC.